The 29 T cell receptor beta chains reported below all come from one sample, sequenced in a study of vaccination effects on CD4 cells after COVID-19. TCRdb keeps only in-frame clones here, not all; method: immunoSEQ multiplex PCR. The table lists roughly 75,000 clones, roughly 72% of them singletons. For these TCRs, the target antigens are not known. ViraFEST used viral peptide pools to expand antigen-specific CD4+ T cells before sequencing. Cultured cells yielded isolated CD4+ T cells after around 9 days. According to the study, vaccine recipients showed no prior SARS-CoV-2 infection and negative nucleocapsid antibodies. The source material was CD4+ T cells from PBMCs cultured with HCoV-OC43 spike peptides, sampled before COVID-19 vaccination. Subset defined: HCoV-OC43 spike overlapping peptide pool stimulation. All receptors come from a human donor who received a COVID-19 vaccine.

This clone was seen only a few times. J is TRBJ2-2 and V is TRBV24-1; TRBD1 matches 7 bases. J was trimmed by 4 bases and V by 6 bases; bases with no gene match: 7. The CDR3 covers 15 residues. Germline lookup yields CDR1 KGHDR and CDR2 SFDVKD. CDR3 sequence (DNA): TGTGCCACCAGTCCTCGACAGGGCTTCACCGGGGAGCTGTTTTTT. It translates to CATSPRQGFTGELFF.

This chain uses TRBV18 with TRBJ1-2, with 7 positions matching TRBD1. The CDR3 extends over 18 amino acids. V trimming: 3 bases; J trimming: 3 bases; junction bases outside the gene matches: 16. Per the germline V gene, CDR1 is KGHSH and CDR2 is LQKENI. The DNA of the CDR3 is TGTGCCAGCTCACCCTCAAGCGTTCCGGGACAGTCTTACTATGGCTACACCTTC. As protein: CASSPSSVPGQSYYGYTF.

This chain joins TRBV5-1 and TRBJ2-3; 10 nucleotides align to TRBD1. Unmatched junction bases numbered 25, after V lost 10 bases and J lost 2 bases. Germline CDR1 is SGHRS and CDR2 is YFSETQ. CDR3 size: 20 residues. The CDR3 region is CAPGGRPGQGPLHLTDTQYF. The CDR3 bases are TGCGCCCCAGGGGGGCGTCCGGGACAGGGGCCTTTACATCTCACAGATACGCAGTATTTT.

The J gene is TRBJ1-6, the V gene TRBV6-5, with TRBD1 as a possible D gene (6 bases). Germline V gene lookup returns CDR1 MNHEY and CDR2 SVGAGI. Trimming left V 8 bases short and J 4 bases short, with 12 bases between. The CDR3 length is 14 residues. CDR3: CASGRGQYNSPLHF. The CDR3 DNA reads TGTGCCAGCGGCCGGGGACAATATAATTCACCCCTCCACTTT.

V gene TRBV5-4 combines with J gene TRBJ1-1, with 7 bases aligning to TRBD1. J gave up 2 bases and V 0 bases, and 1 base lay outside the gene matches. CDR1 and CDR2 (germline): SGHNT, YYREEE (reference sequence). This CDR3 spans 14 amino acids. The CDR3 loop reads CASSLDRGNTEAFF. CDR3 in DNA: TGTGCCAGCAGCTTGGACAGGGGTAACACTGAAGCTTTCTTT. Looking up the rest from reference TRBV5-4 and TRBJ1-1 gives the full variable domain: ETGVTQSPTHLIKTRGQQVTLRCSSQSGHNTVSWYQQALGQGPQFIFQYYREEENGRGNFPPRFSGLQFPNYSSELNVNALELDDSALYLCASSLDRGNTEAFFGQGTRLTVV.

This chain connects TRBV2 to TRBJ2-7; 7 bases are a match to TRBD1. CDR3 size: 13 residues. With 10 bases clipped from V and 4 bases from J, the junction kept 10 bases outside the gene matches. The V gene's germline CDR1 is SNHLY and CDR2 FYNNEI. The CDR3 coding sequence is TGTGCCACTCAAAAAGGCAGGGGGTACGAGCAGTACGTC. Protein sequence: CATQKGRGYEQYV.

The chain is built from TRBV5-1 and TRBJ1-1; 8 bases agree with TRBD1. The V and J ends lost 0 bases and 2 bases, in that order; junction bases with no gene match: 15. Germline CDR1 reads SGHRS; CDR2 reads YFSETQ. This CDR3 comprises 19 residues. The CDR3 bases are TGCGCCAGCAGCTTGGCACCCGGGGGGACAGGAGAGACCAACACTGAAGCTTTCTTT. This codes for CASSLAPGGTGETNTEAFF.

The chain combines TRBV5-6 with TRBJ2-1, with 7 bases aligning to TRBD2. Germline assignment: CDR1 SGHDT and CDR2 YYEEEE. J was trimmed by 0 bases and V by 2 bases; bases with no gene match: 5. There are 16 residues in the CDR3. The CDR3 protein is CASSLAGPVSYNEQFF. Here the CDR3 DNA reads TGTGCCAGCAGCTTAGCGGGGCCCGTCTCCTACAATGAGCAGTTCTTC.

The CDR3, as DNA: TGTGCCAGCTCACCGGGACTAGCCTACGGGAACACCGGGGAGCTGTTTTTT. Its translation is CASSPGLAYGNTGELFF. This sequence joins TRBV18 and TRBJ2-2; TRBD2 matches at 9 bases. V lost 3 bases to trimming and J lost 1 base; unmatched junction nucleotides: 6. The germline gives CDR1 KGHSH, CDR2 LQKENI. The length of the CDR3 is 17 residues.

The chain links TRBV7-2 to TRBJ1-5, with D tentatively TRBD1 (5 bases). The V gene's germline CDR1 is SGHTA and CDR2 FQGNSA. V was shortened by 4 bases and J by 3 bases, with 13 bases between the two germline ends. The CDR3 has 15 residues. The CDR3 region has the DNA TGTGCCAGCAGCTCCGATCAGGGATACAATCAGCCCCAGCATTTT. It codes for CASSSDQGYNQPQHF.

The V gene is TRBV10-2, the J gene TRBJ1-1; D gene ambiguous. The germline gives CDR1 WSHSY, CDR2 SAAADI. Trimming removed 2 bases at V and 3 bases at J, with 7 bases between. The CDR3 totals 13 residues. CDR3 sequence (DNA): TGCGCCAGCAGTGAGCCGGGCGACACTGAAGCTTTCTTT. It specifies CASSEPGDTEAFF.

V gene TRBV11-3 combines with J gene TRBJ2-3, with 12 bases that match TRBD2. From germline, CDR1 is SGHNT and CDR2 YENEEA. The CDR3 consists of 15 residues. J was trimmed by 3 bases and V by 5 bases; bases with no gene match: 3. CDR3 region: CASSRLAGGTDTQYF. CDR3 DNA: TGTGCCAGCAGCCGCCTAGCGGGGGGGACAGATACGCAGTATTTT.

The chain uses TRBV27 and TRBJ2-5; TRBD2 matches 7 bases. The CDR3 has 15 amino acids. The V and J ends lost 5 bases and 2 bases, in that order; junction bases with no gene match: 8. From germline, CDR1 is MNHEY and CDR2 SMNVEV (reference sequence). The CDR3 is CASSRTPGGQETQYF. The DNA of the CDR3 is TGTGCCAGCAGTCGGACTCCCGGGGGGCAAGAGACCCAGTACTTC.

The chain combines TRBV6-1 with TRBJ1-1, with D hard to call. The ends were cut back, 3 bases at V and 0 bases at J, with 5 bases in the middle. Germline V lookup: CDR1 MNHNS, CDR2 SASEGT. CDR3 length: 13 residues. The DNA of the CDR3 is TGTGCCAGCAGTGAGACGGTGAACACTGAAGCTTTCTTT. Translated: CASSETVNTEAFF.

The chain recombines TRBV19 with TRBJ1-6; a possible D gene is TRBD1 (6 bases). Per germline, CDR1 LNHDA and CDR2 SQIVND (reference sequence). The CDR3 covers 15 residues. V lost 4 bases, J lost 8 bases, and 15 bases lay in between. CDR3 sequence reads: CASSTGGLLYSPLHF. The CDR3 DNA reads TGTGCCAGTAGTACTGGGGGCCTACTCTATTCACCCCTCCACTTT.

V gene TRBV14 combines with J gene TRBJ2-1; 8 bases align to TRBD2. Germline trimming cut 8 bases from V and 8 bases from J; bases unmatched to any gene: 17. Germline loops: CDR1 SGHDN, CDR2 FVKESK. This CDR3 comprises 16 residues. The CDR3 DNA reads TGTGCCAGCTCTATACGGCGGGGGGCCCTTGTGGATGAGCAGTTCTTC. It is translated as CASSIRRGALVDEQFF.

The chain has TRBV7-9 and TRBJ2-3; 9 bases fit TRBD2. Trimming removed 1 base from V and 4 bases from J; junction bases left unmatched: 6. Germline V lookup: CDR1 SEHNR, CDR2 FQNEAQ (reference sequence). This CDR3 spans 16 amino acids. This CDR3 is CASSLVLGGGADTQYF. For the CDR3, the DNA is TGTGCCAGCAGCTTAGTTCTTGGCGGGGGGGCAGATACGCAGTATTTT. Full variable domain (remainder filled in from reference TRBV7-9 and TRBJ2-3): DTGVSQNPRHKITKRGQNVTFRCDPISEHNRLYWYRQTLGQGPEFLTYFQNEAQLEKSRLLSDRFSAERPKGSFSTLEIQRTEQGDSAMYLCASSLVLGGGADTQYFGPGTRLTVL.

CDR3 sequence reads: CASSAPGAEQYV. CDR3 nucleotide sequence: TGTGCCAGCAGCGCTCCGGGGGCCGAGCAGTACGTC. The chain has TRBV11-2 and TRBJ2-7; D tentatively reads TRBD1 or TRBD2 (6 bases each). The V gene lost 5 bases and the J gene lost 6 bases, with 11 bases spanning the gap. The CDR3 has 12 residues. In germline, CDR1 is SGHAT, CDR2 FQNNGV.

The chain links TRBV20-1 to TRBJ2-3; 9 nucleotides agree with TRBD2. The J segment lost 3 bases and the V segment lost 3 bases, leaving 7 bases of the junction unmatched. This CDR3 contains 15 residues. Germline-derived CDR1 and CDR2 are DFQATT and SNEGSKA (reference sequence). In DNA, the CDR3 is TGCAGTGCTAGTTGGCTAGCGGGGCCGACAGATACGCAGTATTTT. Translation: CSASWLAGPTDTQYF.

The CDR3 reads CASLGTTNEKLFF. DNA of the CDR3: TGTGCCAGCTTGGGCACAACTAATGAAAAACTGTTTTTT. The chain joins TRBV18 to TRBJ1-4; no clear D gene. Trimming stripped 7 bases from V and 0 bases from J, with 6 bases between. The CDR3 is 13 amino acids. CDR1 is KGHSH and CDR2 is LQKENI in the germline V gene.

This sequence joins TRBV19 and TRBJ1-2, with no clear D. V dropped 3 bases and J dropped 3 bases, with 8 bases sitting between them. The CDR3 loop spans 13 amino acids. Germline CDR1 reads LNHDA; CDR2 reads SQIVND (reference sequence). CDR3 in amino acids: CASSITSDYGYTF. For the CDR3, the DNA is TGTGCCAGTAGTATTACCAGTGACTATGGCTACACCTTC.

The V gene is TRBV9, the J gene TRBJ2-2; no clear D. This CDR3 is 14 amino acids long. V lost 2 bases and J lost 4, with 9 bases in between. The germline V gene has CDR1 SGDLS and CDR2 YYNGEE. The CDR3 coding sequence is TGTGCCAGCAGCGTTGTGAGCGCCACCGGGGAGCTGTTTTTT. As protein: CASSVVSATGELFF. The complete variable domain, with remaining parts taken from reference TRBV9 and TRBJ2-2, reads DSGVTQTPKHLITATGQRVTLRCSPRSGDLSVYWYQQSLDQGLQFLIQYYNGEERAKGNILERFSAQQFPDLHSELNLSSLELGDSALYFCASSVVSATGELFFGEGSRLTVL.

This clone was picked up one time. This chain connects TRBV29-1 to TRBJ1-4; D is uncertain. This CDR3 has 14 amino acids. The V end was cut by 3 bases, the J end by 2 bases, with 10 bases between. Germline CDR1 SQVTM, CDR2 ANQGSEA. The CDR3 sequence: CSVDSRPTNEKLFF. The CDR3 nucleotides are TGCAGCGTTGACAGCAGGCCCACTAATGAAAAACTGTTTTTT.

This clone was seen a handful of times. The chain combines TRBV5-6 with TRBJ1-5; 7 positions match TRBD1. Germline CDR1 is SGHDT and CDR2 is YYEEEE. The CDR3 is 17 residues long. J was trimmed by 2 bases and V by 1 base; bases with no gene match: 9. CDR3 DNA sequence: TGTGCCAGCAGCTTGCTTGGAGCCACAGGGGGCAATCAGCCCCAGCATTTT. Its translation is CASSLLGATGGNQPQHF. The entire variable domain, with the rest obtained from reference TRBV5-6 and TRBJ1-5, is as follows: DAGVTQSPTHLIKTRGQQVTLRCSPKSGHDTVSWYQQALGQGPQFIFQYYEEEERQRGNFPDRFSGHQFPNYSSELNVNALLLGDSALYLCASSLLGATGGNQPQHFGDGTRLSIL.

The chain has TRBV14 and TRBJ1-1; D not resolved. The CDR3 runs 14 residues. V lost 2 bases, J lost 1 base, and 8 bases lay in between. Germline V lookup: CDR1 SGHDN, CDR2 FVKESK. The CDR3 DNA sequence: TGTGCCAGCAGCCAATATGGCCCGAACACTGAAGCTTTCTTT. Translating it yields CASSQYGPNTEAFF.

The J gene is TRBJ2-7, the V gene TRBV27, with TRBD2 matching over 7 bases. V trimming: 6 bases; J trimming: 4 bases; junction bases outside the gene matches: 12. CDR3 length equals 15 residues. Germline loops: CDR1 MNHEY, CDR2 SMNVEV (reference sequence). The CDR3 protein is CASSPSGAKRYEQYV. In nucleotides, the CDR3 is TGTGCCAGCAGCCCAAGCGGGGCGAAACGTTACGAGCAGTACGTC.

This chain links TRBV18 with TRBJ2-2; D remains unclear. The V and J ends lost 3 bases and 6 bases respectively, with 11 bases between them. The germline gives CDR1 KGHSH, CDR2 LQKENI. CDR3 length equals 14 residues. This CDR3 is CASSPSLAAGELFF. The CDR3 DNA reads TGTGCCAGCTCACCGAGTCTCGCGGCCGGGGAGCTGTTTTTT.

The CDR3 loop is CASSETRQGRTGELFF. The CDR3 DNA is TGTGCCAGCAGTGAAACCCGACAGGGACGCACCGGGGAGCTGTTTTTT. The genes are TRBV2 and TRBJ2-2; TRBD1 matches at 7 bases. The ends lost 2 bases at V and 4 bases at J; junction bases unmatched: 7. This CDR3 has 16 amino acids. Germline V gives CDR1 SNHLY, CDR2 FYNNEI.

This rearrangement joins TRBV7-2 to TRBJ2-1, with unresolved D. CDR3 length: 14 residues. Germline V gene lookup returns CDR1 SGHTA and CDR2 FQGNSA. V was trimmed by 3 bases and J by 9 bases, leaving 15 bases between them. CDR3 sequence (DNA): TGTGCCAGCAGCTTCCTTCCTCTGGGCGGTGAGCAGTTCTTC. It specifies CASSFLPLGGEQFF. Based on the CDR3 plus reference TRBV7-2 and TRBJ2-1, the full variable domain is GAGVSQSPSNKVTEKGKDVELRCDPISGHTALYWYRQSLGQGLEFLIYFQGNSAPDKSGLPSDRFSAERTGGSVSTLTIQRTQQEDSAVYLCASSFLPLGGEQFFGPGTRLTVL.